The next 19 T cell receptor beta chains were all read from a single sample in a study of technical replicates of blood from a handful of donors. Produced via immunoSEQ multiplex PCR; TCRdb's table is partial and in-frame only. The sample holds about 76,000 clones, around 90% seen once. Sequencing used T cells isolated from PBMCs. All receptors derive from a human donor in good health.

V usage is TRBV6-5 and J usage is TRBJ1-4, with TRBD1 matching 9 bases. The germline V gene has CDR1 MNHEY and CDR2 SVGAGI. The CDR3 covers 15 residues. The junction had 2 bases not matched to a gene; V was cut back by 6 bases and J by 0 bases. The CDR3 protein is CASSRQGATNEKLFF. CDR3 sequence (DNA): TGTGCCAGCAGCCGACAGGGGGCAACTAATGAAAAACTGTTTTTT.

This chain uses TRBV29-1 with TRBJ2-1; 8 nucleotides agree with TRBD2. J was trimmed by 5 bases and V by 6 bases; bases with no gene match: 6. Germline V CDR1 and CDR2: SQVTM, ANQGSEA. The CDR3 consists of 13 residues. CDR3 residues: CSVSGRLHNEQFF. The DNA of the CDR3 is TGCAGCGTAAGCGGGAGACTCCACAATGAGCAGTTCTTC.

V usage is TRBV6-5 and J usage is TRBJ2-7; 7 bases line up with TRBD1. V lost 0 bases to trimming and J lost 4 bases; unmatched junction nucleotides: 9. The germline V gene encodes CDR1 MNHEY and CDR2 SVGAGI. This CDR3 comprises 16 residues. The CDR3 nucleotides are TGTGCCAGCAGTTACTCTTCGACAGGGCGAAGGTACGAGCAGTACTTC. It translates to CASSYSSTGRRYEQYF.

The gene calls are TRBV19 and TRBJ2-3; weak D call: TRBD1 (7 bases). Germline assignment: CDR1 LNHDA and CDR2 SQIVND (reference sequence). Trimming cost V 5 bases and J 5 bases, with 14 bases left between them. This CDR3 is built from 14 residues. The CDR3 spells CASSALQGGDTQYF. The CDR3 DNA follows: TGTGCCAGTAGTGCGCTCCAGGGGGGAGATACGCAGTATTTT.

The rearrangement links TRBV6-5 to TRBJ2-5; 7 nucleotides match TRBD1. Losses at the gene ends were 6 bases for V and 1 base for J; bases not matched to a gene: 8. The CDR3 sequence is 15 residues long. Germline assignment: CDR1 MNHEY and CDR2 SVGAGI. CDR3 loop: CASSSWDSSQETQYF. Written as DNA, the CDR3 is TGTGCCAGCAGCTCCTGGGACAGTTCCCAAGAGACCCAGTACTTC.

The V and J genes are TRBV18 and TRBJ2-7; 9 bases align to TRBD1. Unmatched junction bases numbered 8, after V lost 2 bases and J lost 6 bases. Per the germline V gene, CDR1 is KGHSH and CDR2 is LQKENI. The CDR3 length is 15 residues. The CDR3 sequence is CASSPSRTGAVEQYF. DNA for the CDR3: TGTGCCAGCTCACCATCCCGGACAGGGGCTGTCGAGCAGTACTTC.

This chain joins TRBV5-1 and TRBJ1-1; 7 bases agree with TRBD1. Germline V gene sequence: CDR1 SGHRS, CDR2 YFSETQ. V lost 0 bases, J lost 6 bases, and 8 bases stayed unmatched. The CDR3 sequence is 15 residues long. CDR3 protein: CASSLDILDRAEAFF. CDR3 coding DNA: TGCGCCAGCAGCTTGGACATCCTCGACAGGGCTGAAGCTTTCTTT.

CDR3 in amino acids: CSSGDSAGQYF. CDR3 in DNA: TGCAGCTCTGGGGACAGCGCCGGGCAGTATTTT. The gene calls are TRBV29-1 and TRBJ2-3, with 7 bases matching TRBD1. The ends lost 8 bases at V and 11 bases at J; junction bases unmatched: 10. The CDR3 spans 11 residues. The germline V gene encodes CDR1 SQVTM and CDR2 ANQGSEA.

The CDR3 nucleotides read TGCGCCAGCAGTCAATCCGAGGAGGGTTTAAACACCGGGGAGCTGTTTTTT. Translating it yields CASSQSEEGLNTGELFF. The chain is built from TRBV23-1 and TRBJ2-2, with D tentatively TRBD2 (6 bases). TRBV23-1 is an ORF for which the function is uncertain. This CDR3 spans 17 amino acids. Trimming removed 0 bases from V and 2 bases from J, with 13 bases in between.

The chain recombines TRBV15 with TRBJ2-5; D gene uncertain. This CDR3 is 14 amino acids long. Deletions cut 1 base from V and 5 bases from J, with 11 bases between. Per the germline V gene, CDR1 is LNHNV and CDR2 is YYDKDF (reference sequence). CDR3 protein: CATSRVIGRETQYF. The DNA for the CDR3 is TGTGCCACCAGCAGAGTTATTGGCAGGGAGACCCAGTACTTC. The full variable domain, completed using reference TRBV15 and TRBJ2-5, is DAMVIQNPRYQVTQFGKPVTLSCSQTLNHNVMYWYQQKSSQAPKLLFHYYDKDFNNEADTPDNFQSRRPNTSFCFLDIRSPGLGDTAMYLCATSRVIGRETQYFGPGTRLLVL.

V and J are TRBV25-1 and TRBJ2-1; no definite D call. Germline CDR1 reads MGHDK; CDR2 reads SYGVNS. Trimming took 1 base from V and 8 from J, leaving 12 bases between them. The CDR3 is made up of 14 amino acids. The CDR3 loop reads CASSESPGRHEQFF. Here the CDR3 DNA reads TGTGCCAGCAGTGAATCGCCTGGCCGTCATGAGCAGTTCTTC. The whole variable domain, filled in from reference TRBV25-1 and TRBJ2-1, reads EADIYQTPRYLVIGTGKKITLECSQTMGHDKMYWYQQDPGMELHLIHYSYGVNSTEKGDLSSESTVSRIRTEHFPLTLESARPSHTSQYLCASSESPGRHEQFFGPGTRLTVL.

The chain recombines TRBV2 with TRBJ1-6, with D tentatively TRBD1 (5 bases). From germline, CDR1 is SNHLY and CDR2 FYNNEI. There are 14 residues in the CDR3. V was clipped by 1 base and J by 6 bases, with 7 bases between them. Written as DNA, the CDR3 is TGTGCCAGCAGTGAAGGACAGTTTAATTCACCCCTCCACTTT. It codes for CASSEGQFNSPLHF.

The chain carries TRBV5-1 and TRBJ2-6; a possible D gene is TRBD1 (5 bases). Germline loops: CDR1 SGHRS, CDR2 YFSETQ. V dropped 0 bases and J dropped 0 bases, with 19 bases sitting between them. The CDR3 spans 20 residues. The DNA of the CDR3 is TGCGCCAGCAGCTTGGAGAAACAGGCACCTATACACTCTGGGGCCAACGTCCTGACTTTC. Protein: CASSLEKQAPIHSGANVLTF.

The genes are TRBV28 and TRBJ2-7; TRBD1 agrees at 8 bases. CDR3 length equals 14 residues. V gave up 6 bases and J gave up 0 bases; unmatched junction bases: 4. Germline values: CDR1 MDHEN, CDR2 SYDVKM. The CDR3: CASSRTGSSYEQYF. In DNA form, the CDR3 reads TGTGCCAGCAGCCGGACAGGGAGCTCCTACGAGCAGTACTTC. Filled out from reference TRBV28 and TRBJ2-7, the complete variable domain reads DVKVTQSSRYLVKRTGEKVFLECVQDMDHENMFWYRQDPGLGLRLIYFSYDVKMKEKGDIPEGYSVSREKKERFSLILESASTNQTSMYLCASSRTGSSYEQYFGPGTRLTVT.

The rearrangement joins TRBV10-3 to TRBJ1-2; no clear D gene. The CDR3 has 15 amino acids. Trimming stripped 3 bases from V and 4 bases from J, with 15 bases between. CDR1 is ENHRY and CDR2 is SYGVKD in the germline V gene. The chain's CDR3 is CAISDPGGGSYGYTF. The CDR3 DNA follows: TGTGCCATCAGTGATCCCGGAGGCGGGTCCTATGGCTACACCTTC.

V usage is TRBV7-2 and J usage is TRBJ1-3, with 7 positions matching TRBD1. Losses at the gene ends were 1 base for V and 0 bases for J; bases not matched to a gene: 6. This CDR3 region has 17 residues. From germline, CDR1 is SGHTA and CDR2 FQGNSA. CDR3 DNA sequence: TGTGCCAGCAGCTTAGGGTTTACAGGGGACTCTGGAAACACCATATATTTT. Translation: CASSLGFTGDSGNTIYF.

The chain uses TRBV4-1 and TRBJ2-1; TRBD2 agrees at 7 bases. This CDR3 is 19 amino acids long. Per the germline V gene, CDR1 is MGHRA and CDR2 is YSYEKL. V shed 3 bases and J 3 bases; nucleotides not matched to a gene: 17. CDR3 in amino acids: CASSHPAARRERSYNEQFF. CDR3 sequence (DNA): TGCGCCAGCAGCCACCCCGCGGCACGGCGGGAGAGGAGCTACAATGAGCAGTTCTTC.

The genes are TRBV28 and TRBJ1-2; D gene uncertain. Germline V gene sequence: CDR1 MDHEN, CDR2 SYDVKM. The V and J ends lost 4 bases and 1 base respectively, with 10 bases between them. CDR3 size: 14 residues. The CDR3 nucleotides read TGTGCCAGCAGTTCCCCCCCGTATAACTATGGCTACACCTTC. This encodes CASSSPPYNYGYTF.

The chain couples TRBV6-1 to TRBJ1-3; D remains unclear. Trimming took off 3 bases at V and 0 bases at J, with 6 bases between the two ends. Germline values: CDR1 MNHNS, CDR2 SASEGT. The CDR3 totals 14 residues. The CDR3 protein is CASSDVVSGNTIYF. As DNA, the CDR3 is TGTGCCAGCAGTGATGTCGTCTCTGGAAACACCATATATTTT.